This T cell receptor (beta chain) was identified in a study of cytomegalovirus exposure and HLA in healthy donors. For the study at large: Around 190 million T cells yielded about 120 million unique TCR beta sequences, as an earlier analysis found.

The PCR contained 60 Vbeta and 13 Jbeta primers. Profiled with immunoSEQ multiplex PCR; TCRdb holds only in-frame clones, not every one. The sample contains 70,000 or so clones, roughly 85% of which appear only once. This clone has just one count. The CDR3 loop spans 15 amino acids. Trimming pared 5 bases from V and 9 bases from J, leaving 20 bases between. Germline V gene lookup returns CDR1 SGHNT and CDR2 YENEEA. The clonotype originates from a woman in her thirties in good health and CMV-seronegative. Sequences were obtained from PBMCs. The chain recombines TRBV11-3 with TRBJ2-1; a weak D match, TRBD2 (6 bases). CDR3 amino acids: CASSPRREHQGEQFF. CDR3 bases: TGTGCCAGCAGCCCGAGGAGGGAGCACCAGGGTGAGCAGTTCTTC. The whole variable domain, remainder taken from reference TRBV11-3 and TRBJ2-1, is EAGVVQSPRYKIIEKKQPVAFWCNPISGHNTLYWYLQNLGQGPELLIRYENEEAVDDSQLPKDRFSAERLKGVDSTLKIQPAELGDSAVYLCASSPRREHQGEQFFGPGTRLTVL.